These 22 T cell receptor beta chains were sequenced from one sample in a study of cytomegalovirus exposure and HLA in healthy donors. The PCR employed 60 Vbeta primers together with 13 Jbeta primers. The repertoire was sequenced with immunoSEQ multiplex PCR; TCRdb's copy has only in-frame clones and lacks some. Counted here are tens of thousands of clones, around 74% occurring once; the ten biggest clones make up about a fifth. The sequenced material came from PBMCs. The source is a woman in her thirties in good health and CMV-seropositive.

J is TRBJ2-7 and V is TRBV30; 8 bases are shared with TRBD1. The trim removed 7 bases at V and 6 bases at J, leaving 8 bases unmatched. The germline V gene has CDR1 GTSNPN and CDR2 SVGIG (reference sequence). This CDR3 is built from 12 residues. For the CDR3, the DNA is TGTGCCTTCAGACAGGGGCCGGGCGAGCAGTACTTC. Its translation is CAFRQGPGEQYF.

The chain links TRBV4-1 to TRBJ2-1, with a weak D call TRBD2 (6 bases). V was shortened by 6 bases and J by 7 bases, with 13 bases between the two germline ends. CDR3 length: 13 residues. Germline CDR1 is MGHRA and CDR2 is YSYEKL. The CDR3 loop reads CASREGGTNEQFF. The CDR3 bases are TGCGCCAGCAGGGAGGGAGGAACGAATGAGCAGTTCTTC.

The rearrangement uses TRBV29-1 and TRBJ2-3, with TRBD1 as a possible D gene (6 bases). Germline CDR1 reads SQVTM; CDR2 reads ANQGSEA. The CDR3 runs to 14 residues. The V and J ends lost 2 bases and 0 bases respectively, with 9 bases between them. DNA for the CDR3: TGCAGCGTTGAACAGGGGTCTAGCACAGATACGCAGTATTTT. Residues: CSVEQGSSTDTQYF.

A few counts support this clone. CDR3 nucleotide sequence: TGCGCCAGCAGCTTGCTAGCAGACTCCTACGAGCAGTACTTC. Encoded protein: CASSLLADSYEQYF. This chain connects TRBV5-1 to TRBJ2-5, with a weak D call TRBD2 (5 bases). The DNA end lines up better with TRBJ2-7; the J call may be wrong. The CDR3 has 14 residues. Germline V gene sequence: CDR1 SGHRS, CDR2 YFSETQ.

This chain links TRBV5-4 with TRBJ1-1; no firm D call. The germline CDR1 and CDR2 sequences are SGHNT and YYREEE (reference sequence). Trimming took 1 base from V and 1 from J, leaving 8 bases between them. The CDR3 totals 14 residues. In nucleotides, the CDR3 is TGTGCCAGCAGCTTGAGAACAGAGAACACTGAAGCTTTCTTT. Its protein is CASSLRTENTEAFF. The full variable domain, with the rest looked up from reference TRBV5-4 and TRBJ1-1, is ETGVTQSPTHLIKTRGQQVTLRCSSQSGHNTVSWYQQALGQGPQFIFQYYREEENGRGNFPPRFSGLQFPNYSSELNVNALELDDSALYLCASSLRTENTEAFFGQGTRLTVV.

Notes on this clone: Because the CDR3 is missing its conserved closing phenylalanine or tryptophan, this is likely a read error. J is TRBJ1-1 and V is TRBV5-1; D gene unclear. Germline CDR1 reads SGHRS; CDR2 reads YFSETQ. The germline V and J ends were trimmed by 1 base and 8 bases, with 9 bases remaining between them. The CDR3 extends over 12 amino acids. The DNA for the CDR3 is TGCGCCAGCAGCTTGCTGGGAGGAGAAGCTTTCCTT. Protein sequence: CASSLLGGEAFL.

This clone appeared a single time. The gene calls are TRBV29-1 and TRBJ2-2; TRBD1 aligns across 7 bases. CDR3 size: 14 residues. The ends lost 6 bases at V and 1 base at J; junction bases unmatched: 5. From germline, CDR1 is SQVTM and CDR2 ANQGSEA. Here the CDR3 reads CSVRGQRNTGELFF. CDR3 DNA: TGCAGCGTCCGGGGACAGCGGAACACCGGGGAGCTGTTTTTT.

The genes are TRBV10-2 and TRBJ1-4; D is ambiguous. V lost 3 bases and J lost 4, with 9 bases in between. Germline lookup yields CDR1 WSHSY and CDR2 SAAADI. The CDR3 runs to 14 residues. DNA for the CDR3: TGCGCCAGCAGTGACAGAAACCTTAATGAAAAACTGTTTTTT. Protein product: CASSDRNLNEKLFF.

The chain carries TRBV4-1 and TRBJ2-7; TRBD1 aligns across 11 bases. This CDR3 is 16 amino acids long. Trimming took 0 bases from V and 4 from J; bases not matched to a gene: 5. Germline-derived CDR1 and CDR2 are MGHRA and YSYEKL. The CDR3 sequence is CASSQDWGTGGYEQYF. The CDR3 nucleotides read TGCGCCAGCAGCCAAGATTGGGGGACAGGGGGATACGAGCAGTACTTC.

The V call is TRBV7-9, the J call TRBJ2-3, with TRBD1 matching over 8 bases. Germline loops: CDR1 SEHNR, CDR2 FQNEAQ (reference sequence). This CDR3 has 15 residues. V shed 7 bases and J 5 bases; nucleotides not matched to a gene: 11. The CDR3 protein is CASTPSGGRRDTQYF. As DNA, the CDR3 is TGTGCCAGCACTCCCTCAGGGGGCAGGAGAGATACGCAGTATTTT.

The chain links TRBV9 to TRBJ2-3; D is possibly TRBD1 (5 bases). The V gene lost 3 bases and the J gene lost 3 bases, with 8 bases spanning the gap. Per the germline V gene, CDR1 is SGDLS and CDR2 is YYNGEE. This CDR3 contains 13 residues. CDR3 amino acids: CASSDWTTDTQYF. The CDR3 DNA follows: TGTGCCAGCAGCGACTGGACAACAGATACGCAGTATTTT.

V usage is TRBV30 and J usage is TRBJ2-3; D may be TRBD2 (5 bases). Germline loops: CDR1 GTSNPN, CDR2 SVGIG (reference sequence). This CDR3 is built from 14 residues. V was cut by 3 bases and J by 7 bases, with 17 bases left in between. DNA for the CDR3: TGTGCCTGGAGATCATGGAGGTCTCGCAATACGCAGTATTTT. Amino acids: CAWRSWRSRNTQYF. The full variable domain, rest sourced from reference TRBV30 and TRBJ2-3, is SQTIHQWPATLVQPVGSPLSLECTVEGTSNPNLYWYRQAAGRGLQLLFYSVGIGQISSEVPQNLSASRPQDRQFILSSKKLLLSDSGFYLCAWRSWRSRNTQYFGPGTRLTVL.

The chain has TRBV29-1 and TRBJ2-2; D uncertain. There are 12 residues in the CDR3. Trimming removed 1 base from V and 6 bases from J, with 6 bases in between. Germline loops: CDR1 SQVTM, CDR2 ANQGSEA. The CDR3 sequence: CSVEGAAGELFF. The CDR3 nucleotides read TGCAGCGTTGAAGGGGCAGCCGGGGAGCTGTTTTTT.

This clone was detected once. The rearrangement joins TRBV4-2 to TRBJ2-5; D unresolved. The CDR3 has 13 residues. V dropped 1 base and J dropped 5 bases, with 8 bases sitting between them. Germline CDR1 and CDR2: LGHNA and YNFKEQ. CDR3 bases: TGTGCCAGCAGCCAAGCCCCTAGGGAGACCCAGTACTTC. Its protein product is CASSQAPRETQYF.

This clone was recorded once. The chain joins TRBV29-1 to TRBJ1-1, with a weak D call TRBD1 (6 bases). V was clipped by 7 bases and J by 3 bases, with 9 bases between them. Germline lookup yields CDR1 SQVTM and CDR2 ANQGSEA. The CDR3 has 11 residues. The CDR3 DNA follows: TGCAGCGACAGGGTATACACTGAAGCTTTCTTT. Its protein is CSDRVYTEAFF.

The chain has TRBV5-4 and TRBJ2-7, with D possibly TRBD2 on 6 matching bases. V shed 0 bases and J shed 4 bases, with 14 bases lying between them. The V gene's germline CDR1 is SGHNT and CDR2 YYREEE (reference sequence). The CDR3 extends over 15 amino acids. CDR3 in DNA: TGTGCCAGCAGCTTGGACTATGGGGGAGGATACGAGCAGTACTTC. As protein: CASSLDYGGGYEQYF.

The chain joins TRBV6-1 to TRBJ1-1; D remains ambiguous. The V gene lost 9 bases and the J gene lost 7 bases, with 15 bases spanning the gap. This CDR3 is 12 amino acids long. Germline assignment: CDR1 MNHNS and CDR2 SASEGT. CDR3: CASTSFGLEAFF. For the CDR3, the DNA is TGTGCCAGTACTAGCTTTGGACTTGAAGCTTTCTTT.

Worth noting for this clone: The identical CDR3 is also encoded by other nucleotide sequences in the sample. The rearrangement joins TRBV18 to TRBJ1-1; D unresolved. The V end was cut by 2 bases, the J end by 2 bases, with 6 bases between. The CDR3 contains 13 residues. Per germline, CDR1 KGHSH and CDR2 LQKENI. This chain's CDR3 is CASSPSLNTEAFF. The DNA of the CDR3 is TGTGCCAGCTCACCAAGCTTAAACACTGAAGCTTTCTTT.

The chain employs TRBV7-2 and TRBJ2-7, with a possible D match to TRBD1 (5 bases). The germline V and J ends were trimmed by 2 bases and 4 bases, with 6 bases remaining between them. The CDR3 runs 12 residues. From germline, CDR1 is SGHTA and CDR2 FQGNSA. The CDR3 region is CASSLQGYEQYF. The CDR3 DNA sequence: TGTGCCAGCAGCTTACAGGGTTACGAGCAGTACTTC.

The chain is built from TRBV6-6 and TRBJ2-1; D is unresolved. Trimming shortened V by 0 bases and J by 10 bases, and 10 bases separated the two germline ends. This CDR3 spans 13 amino acids. CDR1 and CDR2 from the germline V gene are MNHNY and SVGAGI (reference sequence). The CDR3: CASSYSSRLEQFF. The CDR3 DNA reads as TGTGCCAGCAGTTACTCATCGCGACTGGAGCAGTTCTTC.

The chain uses TRBV29-1 and TRBJ1-1, with a tentative D call TRBD1 (5 bases). Trimming stripped 7 bases from V and 1 base from J, with 10 bases between. Germline V gives CDR1 SQVTM, CDR2 ANQGSEA. The CDR3 spans 12 residues. The CDR3 DNA follows: TGCAGCGCCAGGGAAACGAACACTGAAGCTTTCTTT. As protein: CSARETNTEAFF.

The rearrangement joins TRBV29-1 to TRBJ1-3; D uncertain. The CDR3 totals 12 residues. The germline V gene encodes CDR1 SQVTM and CDR2 ANQGSEA. Deletions cut 3 bases from V and 4 bases from J, with 7 bases between. CDR3 DNA: TGCAGCGTTGACTCCGTCGGAAACACCATATATTTT. It is translated as CSVDSVGNTIYF.